The 16 T cell receptor beta chains in this list originate from one sample, sequenced in a study of T cell responses to AZD1222 COVID-19 vaccine. TCRdb's copy holds only in-frame clones and misses some; the assay was immunoSEQ multiplex PCR. The table has some 140,000 clones, 80% to 95% seen once; the top ten hold 2.5% to 3.5%. The sequenced sample was peripheral blood, obtained on day 0 of AZD1222 vaccination. These receptors were obtained from an adult in good health.

This chain uses TRBV7-9 with TRBJ1-1; 7 bases align to TRBD1. Germline CDR1 SEHNR, CDR2 FQNEAQ (reference sequence). Trimming removed 1 base from V and 3 bases from J; junction bases left unmatched: 5. This CDR3 contains 15 residues. The CDR3, as DNA: TGTGCCAGCAGCTTAGTTACAGGGGAGCACACTGAAGCTTTCTTT. Amino acid sequence: CASSLVTGEHTEAFF.

V and J are TRBV9 and TRBJ2-3, with D possibly matching TRBD2 (5 bases). Germline V gene data show CDR1 as SGDLS and CDR2 as YYNGEE. The CDR3 runs 15 residues. V was cut by 0 bases and J by 2 bases, with 10 bases left in between. CDR3 sequence (DNA): TGTGCCAGCAGCGTAGTGGTGGGAGCCACAGATACGCAGTATTTT. Amino acids: CASSVVVGATDTQYF. Looking up the rest from reference TRBV9 and TRBJ2-3 gives the full variable domain: DSGVTQTPKHLITATGQRVTLRCSPRSGDLSVYWYQQSLDQGLQFLIQYYNGEERAKGNILERFSAQQFPDLHSELNLSSLELGDSALYFCASSVVVGATDTQYFGPGTRLTVL.

The genes are TRBV6-5 and TRBJ1-2; no definite D call. The CDR3 runs 13 residues. Germline assignment: CDR1 MNHEY and CDR2 SVGAGI. V was clipped by 6 bases and J by 8 bases, with 16 bases between them. As DNA, the CDR3 is TGTGCCAGCAGCCTAAAAAAGGAACAGGGCTACACCTTC. Protein product: CASSLKKEQGYTF.

The V gene is TRBV5-4, the J gene TRBJ2-5, with 9 bases identical to TRBD2. Per germline, CDR1 SGHNT and CDR2 YYREEE (reference sequence). The CDR3 has 18 amino acids. V was pared by 4 bases and J by 5 bases, with 18 bases of the junction left unmatched. CDR3 region: CASSPPRRGGRVGETQYF. The CDR3 region has the DNA TGTGCCAGCAGCCCCCCTCGGCGTGGCGGGAGGGTCGGTGAGACCCAGTACTTC. The full variable domain, completed using reference TRBV5-4 and TRBJ2-5, is ETGVTQSPTHLIKTRGQQVTLRCSSQSGHNTVSWYQQALGQGPQFIFQYYREEENGRGNFPPRFSGLQFPNYSSELNVNALELDDSALYLCASSPPRRGGRVGETQYFGPGTRLLVL.

This sequence joins TRBV10-3 and TRBJ1-2, with 7 bases matching TRBD1. CDR3 length: 16 residues. V lost 6 bases, J lost 2 bases, and 12 bases stayed unmatched. Germline CDR1 is ENHRY and CDR2 is SYGVKD. CDR3 sequence: CAIRMTTGKNNYGYTF. The CDR3 nucleotides are TGTGCCATCAGGATGACGACAGGGAAAAACAACTATGGCTACACCTTC.

The J gene is TRBJ2-3, the V gene TRBV2; 7 nucleotides align to TRBD1. The CDR3 contains 15 residues. V lost 4 bases and J lost 1; bases outside the gene matches: 5. The germline V gene encodes CDR1 SNHLY and CDR2 FYNNEI. CDR3 sequence: CASSAQGIRTDTQYF. The DNA for the CDR3 is TGTGCCAGCAGTGCACAGGGGATCCGCACAGATACGCAGTATTTT.

The V and J genes are TRBV5-5 and TRBJ1-4; 11 nucleotides align to TRBD1. The J segment lost 3 bases and the V segment lost 4 bases, leaving 8 bases of the junction unmatched. Germline V lookup: CDR1 SGHKS, CDR2 YYEKEE (reference sequence). The CDR3 is 17 residues long. CDR3 sequence reads: CASSPPGQGVANEKLFF. CDR3 nucleotide sequence: TGTGCCAGCAGCCCTCCGGGACAGGGGGTGGCTAATGAAAAACTGTTTTTT.

The genes are TRBV18 and TRBJ2-5; D may be TRBD1 (6 bases). Germline V lookup: CDR1 KGHSH, CDR2 LQKENI. With 3 bases removed from V and 5 bases from J, the gap between germline ends came to 16 bases. This CDR3 spans 15 amino acids. The CDR3 loop reads CASSPRGTQRETQYF. The CDR3 coding sequence is TGTGCCAGCTCACCGCGAGGGACACAGAGGGAGACCCAGTACTTC.

This clone appeared a single time. The rearrangement uses TRBV6-5 and TRBJ2-2; no clear D gene. V lost 5 bases, J lost 1 base, and 11 bases lay in between. The CDR3 sequence is 15 residues long. Germline V lookup: CDR1 MNHEY, CDR2 SVGAGI. In nucleotides, the CDR3 is TGTGCCAGCAGTACGGACGGATTGAACACCGGGGAGCTGTTTTTT. Translated, it gives CASSTDGLNTGELFF.

The chain combines TRBV6-5 with TRBJ1-5; TRBD1 matches 7 bases. V was pared by 5 bases and J by 5 bases, with 6 bases of the junction left unmatched. CDR1 is MNHEY, CDR2 SVGAGI, per germline. This CDR3 has 14 residues. CDR3 amino acids: CASSRQGLDQPQHF. CDR3 DNA: TGTGCCAGCAGTCGACAGGGTTTGGATCAGCCCCAGCATTTT.

As concerns this clone: At one of its ends the junction is not consistent with the germline gene, which may arise from a read error. This chain connects TRBV7-2 to TRBJ2-2; TRBD1 agrees at 8 bases. CDR3 size: 15 residues. The germline gives CDR1 SGHTA, CDR2 FQGNSA. The CDR3 region has the DNA TGTGTCAGCAGCTTAGTGACAGGGGACACCGGGGAGCTGTTTTTT. This gives the protein CVSSLVTGDTGELFF.

The rearrangement links TRBV4-1 to TRBJ2-2; D unresolved. The CDR3 loop spans 13 amino acids. The V end was cut by 6 bases, the J end by 1 base, with 6 bases between. Germline CDR1 reads MGHRA; CDR2 reads YSYEKL. The CDR3 region has the DNA TGCGCCAGCAGTGGGGAGAACACCGGGGAGCTGTTTTTT. It yields the protein CASSGENTGELFF.

In DNA, the CDR3 is TGTGCCAGCAGCGTAGACCCCCGGGCTGAAAAACTGTTTTTT. Amino acid sequence: CASSVDPRAEKLFF. The chain employs TRBV9 and TRBJ1-4; no firm D call. CDR1 is SGDLS, CDR2 YYNGEE, per germline. The germline V and J ends were trimmed by 0 bases and 7 bases, with 10 bases remaining between them. The CDR3 is 14 residues long.

The V gene is TRBV27, the J gene TRBJ2-6, with D possibly matching TRBD1 (5 bases). From germline, CDR1 is MNHEY and CDR2 SMNVEV (reference sequence). V shed 1 base and J shed 0 bases, with 10 bases lying between them. This CDR3 spans 17 amino acids. As DNA, the CDR3 is TGTGCCAGCAGTTTATGGGGCGTTGCCTCTGGGGCCAACGTCCTGACTTTC. Translating gives CASSLWGVASGANVLTF.

The V gene is TRBV7-2, the J gene TRBJ2-3; D is undetermined. The germline V gene has CDR1 SGHTA and CDR2 FQGNSA. With 2 bases removed from V and 2 bases from J, the gap between germline ends came to 17 bases. The CDR3 spans 17 residues. The CDR3, as DNA: TGTGCCAGCAGCTTATCTGTATTCGGCGTAGCCACAGATACGCAGTATTTT. It codes for CASSLSVFGVATDTQYF. Looking up the rest from reference TRBV7-2 and TRBJ2-3 gives the full variable domain: GAGVSQSPSNKVTEKGKDVELRCDPISGHTALYWYRQSLGQGLEFLIYFQGNSAPDKSGLPSDRFSAERTGGSVSTLTIQRTQQEDSAVYLCASSLSVFGVATDTQYFGPGTRLTVL.

This chain joins TRBV5-1 and TRBJ2-1; 12 positions agree with TRBD2. The CDR3 runs to 15 residues. The ends lost 2 bases at V and 10 bases at J; junction bases unmatched: 7. The germline V gene encodes CDR1 SGHRS and CDR2 YFSETQ. CDR3 in amino acids: CASSLGLAGQGEQFF. The CDR3 nucleotides read TGCGCCAGCAGCTTAGGACTAGCGGGACAGGGAGAGCAGTTCTTC.